This T cell receptor beta chain was recorded in a study of T cells after posttransplantation cyclophosphamide. The method was immunoSEQ multiplex PCR; TCRdb's version includes in-frame clones alone and lacks a portion of them. The sample gives over 30,000 clones, none seen only once, and the top ten clones hold about 4.2%. General observations from the study: Blood and skin or GI T cell repertoires showed limited TRB overlap. TRB clonality was highly associated with recipient CMV seropositivity and reactivation. Donor-recipient repertoire similarity was low at 1-2 months, rising over year one.

Germline CDR1 reads MGHRA; CDR2 reads YSYEKL. Trimming took 8 bases from V and 5 from J; bases not matched to a gene: 7. The length of the CDR3 is 15 residues. This clone was counted ten times or more. Its antigen is currently unknown. The clonotype originates from a woman between 50 and 59 years old in good health and a related stem cell transplant donor. Sequenced: PBMCs. The chain couples TRBV4-1 to TRBJ2-2; 11 nucleotides match TRBD1. The CDR3 spells CASGTGGMVTGELFF. CDR3 in DNA: TGCGCCAGCGGGACAGGGGGTATGGTGACCGGGGAGCTGTTTTTT.